Listed below are T cell receptor beta chains from one sample, sequenced in a study of T-cell memory formation after mild COVID-19. Each CDR3 protein gets one entry after TCRdb re-called the 5' RACE reads with MiXCR. The data show 400,000 to 500,000 distinct CDR3 sequences, 15% to 20% seen once. Sequences were obtained from PBMCs or a T cell subset sorted from them (not recorded which). These receptors were obtained from an adult woman who had mild COVID-19 (a few samples of this study predate the infection). Cell type and time point are not known. Both conserved end residues are part of each CDR3. Each record gives: J gene, D gene, V gene, clone size, CDR3 protein, CDR3 DNA. A D gene is named only where the DNA matches it firmly. Rows give clone size only sometimes, using once, few, many, or a class for an expanded clone.

j_call: TRBJ1-6; d_call: TRBD1; v_call: TRBV7-9; clone_size: -; cdr3_aa: CASSLGGTENSPLHF; cdr3_nt: TGTGCCAGCAGCCTAGGCGGGACAGAAAATTCACCCCTCCACTTT
j_call: TRBJ2-5; d_call: -; v_call: TRBV10-3; clone_size: few; cdr3_aa: CAISAGILGRETQYF; cdr3_nt: TGTGCCATCAGTGCCGGGATCCTTGGACGGGAGACCCAGTACTTC
j_call: TRBJ2-7; d_call: -; v_call: TRBV10-3; clone_size: -; cdr3_aa: CAISPRTASYEQYF; cdr3_nt: TGTGCCATCAGTCCTCGGACGGCCTCCTACGAGCAGTACTTC
j_call: TRBJ2-6; d_call: TRBD1; v_call: TRBV4-1; clone_size: -; cdr3_aa: CASSQFPGQGNSGANVLTF; cdr3_nt: TGCGCCAGCAGCCAATTCCCGGGACAGGGGAACTCTGGGGCCAACGTCCTGACTTTC
j_call: TRBJ2-1; d_call: TRBD1; v_call: TRBV27; clone_size: few; cdr3_aa: CASSIRGNTYNEQFF; cdr3_nt: TGTGCCAGCAGTATCAGGGGGAATACCTACAATGAGCAGTTCTTC
j_call: TRBJ2-3; d_call: -; v_call: TRBV4-2; clone_size: few; cdr3_aa: CASSQDPGEDTQYF; cdr3_nt: TGTGCCAGCAGCCAAGATCCTGGTGAGGATACGCAGTATTTT
j_call: TRBJ2-5; d_call: -; v_call: TRBV6-5; clone_size: many; cdr3_aa: CASSSLQGTIIWTQYF; cdr3_nt: TGTGCCAGCAGTTCGCTGCAGGGTACAATAATATGGACCCAGTACTTC
j_call: TRBJ2-4; d_call: -; v_call: TRBV10-3; clone_size: many; cdr3_aa: CAIRPAAKNIQYF; cdr3_nt: TGTGCCATCAGACCAGCAGCCAAAAACATTCAGTACTTC
j_call: TRBJ2-1; d_call: -; v_call: TRBV12-3/TRBV12-4; clone_size: -; cdr3_aa: CASGVGGWEKFF; cdr3_nt: TGTGCCAGCGGAGTTGGGGGGTGGGAGAAGTTCTTC
j_call: TRBJ2-5; d_call: TRBD2; v_call: TRBV30; clone_size: many; cdr3_aa: CAWRGLAAKETQYF; cdr3_nt: TGTGCCTGGAGAGGACTAGCGGCAAAAGAGACCCAGTACTTC
j_call: TRBJ2-1; d_call: -; v_call: TRBV6-2/TRBV6-3; clone_size: few; cdr3_aa: CASRDNNEQFF; cdr3_nt: TGTGCCAGCAGGGACAACAATGAGCAGTTCTTC
j_call: TRBJ1-4; d_call: -; v_call: TRBV18; clone_size: -; cdr3_aa: CASSPNREEKLFF; cdr3_nt: TGTGCCAGCTCACCGAACAGGGAGGAAAAACTGTTTTTT
j_call: TRBJ2-5; d_call: -; v_call: TRBV7-9; clone_size: many; cdr3_aa: CASSFARLYEDTQYF; cdr3_nt: TGTGCCAGCAGCTTCGCACGGTTATATGAGGATACCCAGTACTTC
j_call: TRBJ1-4; d_call: TRBD1; v_call: TRBV20-1; clone_size: -; cdr3_aa: CSARPDRAGNEKLFF; cdr3_nt: TGCAGTGCTAGGCCAGACAGGGCCGGGAATGAAAAACTGTTTTTT
j_call: TRBJ2-7; d_call: -; v_call: TRBV7-9; clone_size: -; cdr3_aa: CASSQAVASEQYF; cdr3_nt: TGTGCCAGCAGCCAAGCGGTGGCGTCCGAGCAGTACTTC
j_call: TRBJ2-7; d_call: -; v_call: TRBV4-1; clone_size: -; cdr3_aa: CASSQDGVGEDYEQYF; cdr3_nt: TGCGCCAGCAGCCAAGATGGGGTCGGGGAGGACTACGAGCAGTACTTC